The rows below give T cell receptor beta chains drawn from one sample of a study of T cell responses to AZD1222 COVID-19 vaccine. Only in-frame clones appear in the TCRdb table, and some are missing; sequencing was by immunoSEQ multiplex PCR. Seen here are about 120,000 clones, approximately 83% observed once, and the top ten hold around 3.9%. The source material was peripheral blood, sampled on day 0 of MenACWY control vaccination. These receptors came from an adult in good health. Each CDR3 is given with its conserved first and last residue. D genes are given only for firm matches. The size field is filled for only some rows; it gives once, few, many or a size class.

d_gene	j_gene	len	abundance	v_gene	CDR3nt	CDR3aa
NA	TRBJ1-1	15	NA	TRBV18	TGTGCCAGCTCACCTCTGCCGGGGATGAACACTGAAGCTTTCTTT	CASSPLPGMNTEAFF
NA	TRBJ2-2	13	NA	TRBV7-9	TGTGCCAGCAGCCTCCGGAATGACGGGGAGCTGTTTTTT	CASSLRNDGELFF
NA	TRBJ1-1	13	few	TRBV6-5	TGTGCCAGTAGGACCTATGGGAACACTGAAGCTTTCTTT	CASRTYGNTEAFF
NA	TRBJ1-5	14	NA	TRBV6-2/TRBV6-3	TGTGCCAGCAGTTCGATATATAGCAATCAGCCCCAGCATTTT	CASSSIYSNQPQHF
NA	TRBJ2-3	14	few	TRBV5-6	TGTGCCAGCAGCGAGGACCCGAGCACAGATACGCAGTATTTT	CASSEDPSTDTQYF
TRBD2	TRBJ2-7	17	NA	TRBV5-1	TGCGCCAGCAGCTTAGGGCTAGCGGGGGGCCGGTCCTACGAGCAGTACTTC	CASSLGLAGGRSYEQYF
TRBD1	TRBJ1-1	15	NA	TRBV6-5	TGTGCCAGCAGTCCCCAACAGGGGCGTGGCACTGAAGCTTTCTTT	CASSPQQGRGTEAFF
NA	TRBJ1-1	12	NA	TRBV30	TGTGCCTGGAACAGATTGAACACTGAAGCTTTCTTT	CAWNRLNTEAFF
TRBD1	TRBJ2-5	16	NA	TRBV19	TGTGCCAGTAGTAGTCGGGACAGGGGAGGTTGGGAGACCCAGTACTTC	CASSSRDRGGWETQYF
NA	TRBJ2-3	12	NA	TRBV9	TGTGCCAGCAGCGCACGCACAGATACGCAGTATTTT	CASSARTDTQYF
NA	TRBJ1-3	12	few	TRBV21-1	TGTGCCAGCAGCAAAGTTAGAAACACCATATATTTT	CASSKVRNTIYF
TRBD2	TRBJ2-2	16	NA	TRBV6-1	TGTGCCAGCAGTGAAGCACTAGCGGGGTACGGCGGGGAGCTGTTTTTT	CASSEALAGYGGELFF
NA	TRBJ1-5	15	NA	TRBV4-1	TGCGCCAGCAGCCAAGATGGGCCAGGGAGTCAGCCCCAGCATTTT	CASSQDGPGSQPQHF
NA	TRBJ1-5	13	few	TRBV12-3/TRBV12-4	TGTGCCAGCAGCGGGTCCGCTAATCAGCCCCAGCATTTT	CASSGSANQPQHF
NA	TRBJ2-7	14	once	TRBV5-1	TGCGCCAGCAGCTTAGAGACCTCCTACTACGAGCAGTACTTC	CASSLETSYYEQYF
NA	TRBJ2-2	15	NA	TRBV5-1	TGCGCCAGCAGCTTGGACAGGGTGGGAACCGGGGAGCTGTTTTTT	CASSLDRVGTGELFF
NA	TRBJ1-5	18	NA	TRBV7-8	TGTGCCAGCAGCCCTGCCACCCAGCTACAAGCCCTTACTCAGCCCCAGCATTTT	CASSPATQLQALTQPQHF
NA	TRBJ2-1	17	NA	TRBV7-3	TGTGCCAGCAGCCTAAGGGAACCAAGGACACAGTACAATGAGCAGTTCTTC	CASSLREPRTQYNEQFF
NA	TRBJ2-1	15	NA	TRBV6-2/TRBV6-3	TGTGCCAGCAGCCCCGACTATCTCCCCTACAATGAGCAGTTCTTC	CASSPDYLPYNEQFF
TRBD1	TRBJ2-1	17	NA	TRBV24-1	TGTGCCACCAGTGATCCGCAGGGGGCGAGCTCCTACAATGAGCAGTTCTTC	CATSDPQGASSYNEQFF
NA	TRBJ2-5	15	NA	TRBV7-8	TGTGCCAGCAGCTTAAGTGACGGGCGTGGAAAGACCCAGTACTTC	CASSLSDGRGKTQYF
NA	TRBJ2-2	14	NA	TRBV11-3	TGTGCCAGCAGCCCAGGGGCAGACACCGGGGAGCTGTTTTTT	CASSPGADTGELFF
TRBD1	TRBJ1-4	16	NA	TRBV18	TGTGCCAGCTCACAAGGGACAGCGCAGGGTAATGAAAAACTGTTTTTT	CASSQGTAQGNEKLFF
NA	TRBJ2-3	13	NA	TRBV2	TGTGCCAGCAGTAGTAATAGCGCAGATACGCAGTATTTT	CASSSNSADTQYF
NA	TRBJ2-4	16	NA	TRBV19	TGTGCCAGTAGTGAGACGGGGTCCCTAGCCAAAAACATTCAGTACTTC	CASSETGSLAKNIQYF
NA	TRBJ2-5	15	NA	TRBV6-2/TRBV6-3	TGTGCCAGCAGTCCCCGCGGGACAGCCTCCGAGACCCAGTACTTC	CASSPRGTASETQYF
NA	TRBJ2-5	15	NA	TRBV7-6	TGTGCCAGCAGCTTAGGGGCGGACTATCAAGAGACCCAGTACTTC	CASSLGADYQETQYF
NA	TRBJ1-2	11	NA	TRBV6-5	TGTGCCAGCAGTACCCGGGGGGTCCAAACCTTC	CASSTRGVQTF
TRBD1	TRBJ2-3	13	NA	TRBV19	TGTGCCAGTAGTAGACAGGGTTCGGATACGCAGTATTTT	CASSRQGSDTQYF
NA	TRBJ2-6	15	NA	TRBV6-4	TGTGCCAGCAGTTTCAGTGGAGCTGGGGCCAACGTCCTGACTTTC	CASSFSGAGANVLTF
NA	TRBJ2-7	14	NA	TRBV4-2	TGTGCCAGCAGCCAAGACAGGGGGGACTACGAGCAGTACTTC	CASSQDRGDYEQYF
NA	TRBJ1-4	16	once	TRBV5-8	TGTGCCAGCAGCTTACGAGGGGGACACGGTAATGAAAAACTGTTTTTT	CASSLRGGHGNEKLFF
NA	TRBJ1-3	13	NA	TRBV28	TGTGCCAGCAGTTTTACAGCCGGAAACACCATATATTTT	CASSFTAGNTIYF
NA	TRBJ1-2	13	NA	TRBV30	TGTGCCTGGAGTGTATCTGGGGACTATGGCTACACCTTC	CAWSVSGDYGYTF
NA	TRBJ2-3	13	NA	TRBV7-2	TGTGCCAGCAGCTTAGCGGAGGGGGATACGCAGTATTTT	CASSLAEGDTQYF
TRBD2	TRBJ2-1	15	NA	TRBV7-9	TGTGCCAGCACCCAGTCGCGGGGGTACTACAATGAGCAGTTCTTC	CASTQSRGYYNEQFF
TRBD1	TRBJ2-5	14	NA	TRBV4-2	TGTGCCAGCAGCTACAAGGGGGCCTTAGAGACCCAGTACTTC	CASSYKGALETQYF
NA	TRBJ1-6	15	NA	TRBV4-3	TGCGCCAGCAGCCAAGATGGCAGGGCAAACTCACCCCTCCACTTT	CASSQDGRANSPLHF
NA	TRBJ1-2	14	NA	TRBV9	TGTGCCAGCAGCGTAGGGGTAGGGGATGATGGCTACACCTTC	CASSVGVGDDGYTF
NA	TRBJ2-2	17	NA	TRBV5-1	TGCGCCAGCAGCTTGGCCTTCGGAAAGTCGGGATCCGGGGAGCTGTTTTTT	CASSLAFGKSGSGELFF
NA	TRBJ2-7	16	NA	TRBV7-6	TGTGCCAGCAGCGCCGCCGTCGGGACTGGATCCTACGAGCAGTACTTC	CASSAAVGTGSYEQYF
NA	TRBJ2-3	13	NA	TRBV2	TGTGCCAGCAGTGAAGAAGCTAGGACCACGCAGTATTTT	CASSEEARTTQYF
NA	TRBJ1-3	14	NA	TRBV28	TGTGCCAGCAGTTGGACATCCCCTGGAAACACCATATATTTT	CASSWTSPGNTIYF
NA	TRBJ1-6	15	NA	TRBV4-2	TGTGCCAGCAGCCAAGATCAAGGGCTTAATTCACCCCTCCACTTT	CASSQDQGLNSPLHF